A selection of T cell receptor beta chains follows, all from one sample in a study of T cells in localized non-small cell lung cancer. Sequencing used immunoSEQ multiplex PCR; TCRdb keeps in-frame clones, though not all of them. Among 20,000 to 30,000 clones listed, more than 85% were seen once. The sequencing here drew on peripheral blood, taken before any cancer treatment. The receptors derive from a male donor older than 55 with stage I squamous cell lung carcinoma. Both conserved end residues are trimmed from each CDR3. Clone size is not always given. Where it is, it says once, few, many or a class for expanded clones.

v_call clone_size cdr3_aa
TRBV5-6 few ASSLEKTQY
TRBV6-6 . ASSQTGTSGHYEQY
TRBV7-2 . ASSLTGTTNEKLF
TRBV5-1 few ASRPTDRGGETQY
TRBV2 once ASSEARANTGELF
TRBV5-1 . ASSLEAGSTDTQY
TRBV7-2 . ASSRTSPETQY
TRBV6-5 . ASSPNPGTGSKAF
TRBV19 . ASSTSGPTDTQY
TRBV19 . ASSEGLNTEAF
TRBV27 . ASRTGLGSEQY
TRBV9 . ASSSRMNTGELF
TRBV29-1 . SVRQGNNQPQH
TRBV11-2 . ASSFRGPNYGYT
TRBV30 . AWRISGSPGANVLT
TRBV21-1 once ASSKESGTMGKTQY
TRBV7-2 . ASSLGPNQPQH
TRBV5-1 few ASSPLGGENTEAF
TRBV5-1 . ASSLGGTDLNEKLF
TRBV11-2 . ASSPGGPDTQY
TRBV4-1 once ASSRTGDNEQF
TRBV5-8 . ASSLAVGFIGGYT
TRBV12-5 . ASGLEQGIGSNQPQH
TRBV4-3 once ASSQEGQGPDSNQPQH
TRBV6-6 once ASSNGTDF
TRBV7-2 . ASSLEFRAWAKNIQY
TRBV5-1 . ASSLGRLTNNEQF
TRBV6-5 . ASSYSLLSDKMF
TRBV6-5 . ASKFINIMNTEAF
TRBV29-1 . SAEALAGARETQY
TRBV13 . ASSFGGVGYNEQF
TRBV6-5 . ASSYSLGRNNSPLH
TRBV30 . AWSSSAGELF
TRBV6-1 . ASSERGAHTEAF
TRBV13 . ASSLGQDNEQF
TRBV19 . ASSIDHSTSSSGANVLT
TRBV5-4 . ASSFRDRGLSGYT